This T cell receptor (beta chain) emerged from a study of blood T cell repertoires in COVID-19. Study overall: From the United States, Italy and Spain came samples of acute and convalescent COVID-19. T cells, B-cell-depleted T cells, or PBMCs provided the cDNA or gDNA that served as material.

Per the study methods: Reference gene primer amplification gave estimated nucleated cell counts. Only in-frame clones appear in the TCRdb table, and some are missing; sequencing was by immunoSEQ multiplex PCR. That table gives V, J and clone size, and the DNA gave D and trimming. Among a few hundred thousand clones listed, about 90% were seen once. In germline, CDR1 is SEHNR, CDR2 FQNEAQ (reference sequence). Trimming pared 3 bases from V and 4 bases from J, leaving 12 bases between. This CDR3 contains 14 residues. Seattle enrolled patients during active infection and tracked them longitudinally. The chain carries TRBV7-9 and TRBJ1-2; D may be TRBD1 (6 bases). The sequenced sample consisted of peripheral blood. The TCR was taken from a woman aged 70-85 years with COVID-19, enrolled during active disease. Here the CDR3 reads CASSLQGQSYGYTF. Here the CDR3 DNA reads TGTGCCAGCAGCTTGCAGGGGCAATCCTATGGCTACACCTTC.